The 25 T cell receptor beta chains presented below share a single source sample, sequenced in a study of T cell repertoires in cytomegalovirus infection. TCRdb redid the calling of the reads with MiXCR, one entry per CDR3 protein. The sample shows more than 75,000 distinct CDR3 sequences, 3.7% of them seen only once. Specimen: PBMCs. The receptors stem from a human donor in good health (CMV status not recorded). Some clones in this sample may be carry-over from other donors' samples.

The table lists this clonotype with many counts. A read error may account for a junction end that differs from germline. V is TRBV30 and J is TRBJ1-2; the D is unclear. This CDR3 spans 11 amino acids. Per the germline V gene, CDR1 is GTSNPN and CDR2 is SVGIG (reference sequence). As DNA, the CDR3 is TGTGCCTGGAGTGTCGAATGGGTTCCCCTCTTC. Its translation is CAWSVEWVPLF.

This clonotype was observed many times. V gene TRBV11-2 combines with J gene TRBJ1-2; D is ambiguous. Trimming cost V 1 base and J 4 bases, with 10 bases left between them. Germline lookup yields CDR1 SGHAT and CDR2 FQNNGV. The CDR3 is 14 residues long. The CDR3 sequence is CASSLGVEGYGYTF. DNA of the CDR3: TGTGCCAGCAGCTTAGGGGTCGAGGGCTATGGCTACACCTTC.

This clonotype was detected many times. The CDR3 spells CASSYIGDSTDTQYF. Written as DNA, the CDR3 is TGTGCCAGCAGTTATATCGGAGATTCCACAGATACGCAGTATTTT. The genes are TRBV6-1 and TRBJ2-3; D remains ambiguous. Trimming took 5 bases from V and 2 from J, leaving 14 bases between them. The CDR3 loop spans 15 amino acids. Germline CDR1 reads MNHNS; CDR2 reads SASEGT.

This clonotype showed up many times. The chain carries TRBV10-3 and TRBJ1-1, with D possibly matching TRBD1 (6 bases). V was cut by 0 bases and J by 0 bases, with 8 bases left in between. Germline CDR1 ENHRY, CDR2 SYGVKD. The CDR3 contains 15 residues. The CDR3 loop is CAISESRGLNTEAFF. The CDR3 nucleotides read TGTGCCATCAGTGAGTCCCGGGGGCTGAACACTGAAGCTTTCTTT.

This clonotype was picked up many times. This rearrangement joins TRBV28 to TRBJ1-1; D possibly corresponds to TRBD1 (6 bases). The CDR3 is made up of 15 amino acids. V was clipped by 4 bases and J by 5 bases, with 17 bases between them. The germline CDR1 and CDR2 sequences are MDHEN and SYDVKM. The CDR3 here is CASSSTGAWGTEAFF. For the CDR3, the DNA is TGTGCCAGCAGTTCTACGGGGGCCTGGGGGACTGAAGCTTTCTTT.

In its sample, this clonotype was seen many times. This rearrangement joins TRBV27 to TRBJ1-2, with TRBD1 matching 7 bases. Germline CDR1 is MNHEY and CDR2 is SMNVEV (reference sequence). V lost 8 bases to trimming and J lost 7 bases; unmatched junction nucleotides: 10. The CDR3 has 13 amino acids. The CDR3 protein is CASATDRALGYTF. CDR3 DNA sequence: TGTGCCAGCGCGACCGACAGGGCGCTTGGCTACACCTTC.

This clonotype was observed at least ten times. J is TRBJ2-7 and V is TRBV6-2 or TRBV6-3; D is ambiguous. Germline CDR1 is MNHEY and CDR2 is SVGEGT. Trimming shortened V by 6 bases and J by 7 bases, and 16 bases separated the two germline ends. CDR3 length equals 13 residues. The CDR3 spells CASSDGEAGEQYF. The DNA of the CDR3 is TGTGCCAGCAGCGACGGCGAGGCTGGGGAGCAGTACTTC.

This clonotype was counted many times. This chain joins TRBV7-2 and TRBJ2-1; D is tentatively TRBD1 or TRBD2 (5 bases each). Trimming shortened V by 2 bases and J by 0 bases, and 11 bases separated the two germline ends. Germline CDR1 is SGHTA and CDR2 is FQGNSA. The CDR3 runs to 16 residues. DNA for the CDR3: TGTGCCAGCAGCTTAAAACGGGGACGCTCCTACAATGAGCAGTTCTTC. This encodes CASSLKRGRSYNEQFF.

In its sample, this clonotype was seen many times. The J gene is TRBJ2-5, the V gene TRBV7-2, with TRBD2 as a possible D gene (6 bases). The CDR3 runs to 15 residues. CDR1 SGHTA and CDR2 FQGNSA come from the germline V gene. The ends were cut back, 3 bases at V and 7 bases at J, with 18 bases in the middle. The CDR3 region has the DNA TGTGCCAGCAGCTTGCGTGGATCAGAGGGACTGACCCAGTACTTC. Its translation: CASSLRGSEGLTQYF.

This clonotype was found many times. The rearrangement links TRBV7-6 to TRBJ1-3; D unresolved. V gave up 1 base and J gave up 0 bases, with 10 bases separating them. Germline V gives CDR1 SGHVS, CDR2 FNYEAQ. The CDR3 covers 16 residues. CDR3 sequence reads: CASSLGGGGSGNTIYF. DNA of the CDR3: TGTGCCAGCAGCTTAGGAGGTGGAGGCTCTGGAAACACCATATATTTT.

This clonotype was seen at least ten times. This rearrangement joins TRBV10-3 to TRBJ1-1, with TRBD1 matching 7 bases. CDR1 and CDR2 (germline): ENHRY, SYGVKD. This CDR3 region has 14 residues. V lost 3 bases and J lost 11; bases outside the gene matches: 12. Here the CDR3 DNA reads TGTGCCATCAGTGAAGGACAGGCCACGGGGTATGCTTTCTTT. It encodes CAISEGQATGYAFF.

This clonotype was recorded at least ten times. The chain recombines TRBV5-4 with TRBJ1-1; D is unclear. V gave up 4 bases and J gave up 0 bases, with 16 bases separating them. The CDR3 extends over 16 amino acids. Germline V gene data show CDR1 as SGHNT and CDR2 as YYREEE (reference sequence). The CDR3: CASSPTGRRMNTEAFF. The CDR3 region has the DNA TGTGCCAGCAGCCCCACGGGGAGACGCATGAACACTGAAGCTTTCTTT.

The table lists this clonotype with many counts. V is TRBV19 and J is TRBJ2-3, with 7 bases matching TRBD1. Germline CDR1 LNHDA, CDR2 SQIVND (reference sequence). The CDR3 loop spans 16 amino acids. V shed 5 bases, J shed 1 base, and the junction held 9 bases outside the gene matches. The CDR3 sequence: CASSFEGARGTDTQYF. The CDR3 DNA reads TGTGCCAGTAGTTTCGAGGGGGCGCGAGGCACAGATACGCAGTATTTT.

This clonotype was counted many times. The chain has TRBV7-8 and TRBJ1-1; 7 positions agree with TRBD1. CDR3 size: 16 residues. Germline CDR1 and CDR2: SGHVS and FQNEAQ. V gave up 2 bases and J gave up 1 base; unmatched junction bases: 7. The CDR3 sequence is CASSLRQGGANTEAFF. The CDR3 region has the DNA TGTGCCAGCAGCTTAAGACAGGGTGGGGCGAACACTGAAGCTTTCTTT. Looking up the rest from reference TRBV7-8 and TRBJ1-1 gives the full variable domain: GAGVSQSPRYKVAKRGQDVALRCDPISGHVSLFWYQQALGQGPEFLTYFQNEAQLDKSGLPSDRFFAERPEGSVSTLKIQRTQQEDSAVYLCASSLRQGGANTEAFFGQGTRLTVV.

This clonotype was found many times. This chain joins TRBV4-2 and TRBJ1-5; D is unclear. Germline CDR1 and CDR2: LGHNA and YNFKEQ. The CDR3 is made up of 17 amino acids. V was pared by 0 bases and J by 2 bases, with 14 bases between. The CDR3 is CASSQDGLSGGNQPQHF. In DNA form, the CDR3 reads TGTGCCAGCAGCCAAGACGGCCTTTCTGGCGGCAATCAGCCCCAGCATTTT.

This clonotype was recorded at least ten times. This chain connects TRBV28 to TRBJ1-2; TRBD1 might be the D (6 bases). V was cut by 2 bases and J by 4 bases, with 20 bases left in between. CDR1 is MDHEN and CDR2 is SYDVKM in the germline V gene. This CDR3 has 17 amino acids. For the CDR3, the DNA is TGTGCCAGCAGTTTAGCAGGGGCACAGACAGCGTTCTATGGCTACACCTTC. Translating it yields CASSLAGAQTAFYGYTF.

This clonotype was seen many times. The chain employs TRBV7-3 and TRBJ2-7; D is uncertain. The CDR3 runs 14 residues. Trimming took 3 bases from V and 6 from J, leaving 15 bases between them. Germline-derived CDR1 and CDR2 are SGHTA and FQGTGA. As DNA, the CDR3 is TGTGCCAGCAGCTTCGTTCATCGGGTGGGCGAGCAGTACTTC. Amino acids: CASSFVHRVGEQYF.

In this sample, this clonotype turned up many times. The chain carries TRBV7-9 and TRBJ1-6; 8 nucleotides line up with TRBD1. Trimming took 5 bases from V and 3 from J; bases not matched to a gene: 3. This CDR3 has 15 residues. CDR1 and CDR2 from the germline V gene are SEHNR and FQNEAQ (reference sequence). CDR3 sequence reads: CASSPTGGYNSPLHF. CDR3 DNA: TGTGCCAGCAGCCCCACAGGGGGCTATAATTCACCCCTCCACTTT.

This clonotype was seen ten or more times. This chain connects TRBV5-6 to TRBJ2-1, with D perhaps given as TRBD1 or TRBD2 (5 bases each). The CDR3 has 14 residues. Trimming took 4 bases from V and 7 from J, leaving 15 bases between them. The V gene's germline CDR1 is SGHDT and CDR2 YYEEEE. The CDR3 region has the DNA TGTGCCAGCAGCCTGCCGGGACCACGGAATGAGCAGTTCTTC. Its protein is CASSLPGPRNEQFF.

This clonotype was counted ten times or more. This chain links TRBV29-1 with TRBJ1-2; 7 bases map to TRBD1. Germline loops: CDR1 SQVTM, CDR2 ANQGSEA. The CDR3 is 14 residues long. The junction had 8 bases not matched to a gene; V was cut back by 3 bases and J by 4 bases. CDR3 loop: CSVDLQGLAYGYTF. Written as DNA, the CDR3 is TGCAGCGTTGATCTACAGGGGCTTGCCTATGGCTACACCTTC.

This clonotype was seen many times. The CDR3 DNA sequence: TGTGCCAGCTCACCGGTACCTTGGCCCCAGCATTTT. Translation: CASSPVPWPQHF. The gene calls are TRBV18 and TRBJ1-5, with D hard to call. The germline V gene has CDR1 KGHSH and CDR2 LQKENI. V was cut by 3 bases and J by 9 bases, with 9 bases left in between. The CDR3 is 12 residues long. The full variable domain, with the rest looked up from reference TRBV18 and TRBJ1-5, is NAGVMQNPRHLVRRRGQEARLRCSPMKGHSHVYWYRQLPEEGLKFMVYLQKENIIDESGMPKERFSAEFPKEGPSILRIQQVVRGDSAAYFCASSPVPWPQHFGDGTRLSIL.

This clonotype has ten or more counts. The chain couples TRBV10-3 to TRBJ2-7; 7 bases are a match to TRBD1. The CDR3 is 14 residues long. After removal of 2 bases from V and 1 base from J, the junction contained 2 bases not matched to a gene. Germline CDR1 reads ENHRY; CDR2 reads SYGVKD. CDR3 residues: CAISEPTGSYEQYF. The CDR3 bases are TGTGCCATCAGTGAGCCGACAGGGTCCTACGAGCAGTACTTC.

There are many counts of this clonotype. The chain is built from TRBV6-2 or TRBV6-3 and TRBJ2-1, with 11 bases aligning to TRBD1. CDR1 is MNHEY, CDR2 SVGEGT, per germline. This CDR3 has 19 residues. V trimming: 0 bases; J trimming: 3 bases; junction bases outside the gene matches: 10. The CDR3 loop reads CASSYSNRRTGGVYNEQFF. In nucleotides, the CDR3 is TGTGCCAGCAGTTACTCGAATCGAAGGACAGGGGGCGTCTACAATGAGCAGTTCTTC.

This clonotype was picked up many times. This rearrangement joins TRBV6-6 to TRBJ1-5, with D unresolved. Germline V lookup: CDR1 MNHNY, CDR2 SVGAGI (reference sequence). V lost 0 bases and J 6 bases, leaving 3 bases between the germline ends. The CDR3 has 12 residues. The CDR3 loop is CASSYSSQPQHF. Here the CDR3 DNA reads TGTGCCAGCAGTTACTCGAGTCAGCCCCAGCATTTT.

This clonotype was observed at least ten times. The V call is TRBV6-2 or TRBV6-3, the J call TRBJ1-6; TRBD1 might be the D (5 bases). Deletions cut 6 bases from V and 5 bases from J, with 14 bases between. The length of the CDR3 is 15 residues. Germline loops: CDR1 MNHEY, CDR2 SVGEGT. The CDR3 loop is CASSSGTRHNSPLHF. For the CDR3, the DNA is TGTGCCAGCAGCTCCGGGACCCGACATAATTCACCCCTCCACTTT.